This is a list of T cell receptor beta chains from one sample in a study of control samples from healthy donors and cancer patients. Generated by immunoSEQ multiplex PCR, the TCRdb table keeps only in-frame clones and is missing some. The sample contains approximately 170,000 clones, around 93% of which appear only once. Sequencing was performed on blood. The receptors derive from a woman between 55 and 75 years old in good health. CDR3s include the opening cysteine and the closing phenylalanine or tryptophan. D genes are given only for firm matches. A row's size may be missing; if present it is once, few, many or a size class.

.	.	14	TRBJ2-7	TRBV25-1	TGTGCCACCGGACTAAGACAGCACTCCTACGAGCAGTACTTC	CATGLRQHSYEQYF
.	TRBD1	14	TRBJ1-1	TRBV7-9	TGTGCCAGCAAGGACAGGGGAGAGAACACTGAAGCTTTCTTT	CASKDRGENTEAFF
.	.	11	TRBJ2-1	TRBV2	TGTGCCAGCAGAGATTATTATGAGCAGTTCTTC	CASRDYYEQFF
.	.	15	TRBJ1-6	TRBV5-5	TGTGCCAGCACTGAGATAAGCTCCTATAATTCACCCCTCCACTTT	CASTEISSYNSPLHF
.	.	15	TRBJ1-6	TRBV5-1	TGCGCCAGCAGCCCCCAGGAAATCGGTAATTCACCCCTCCACTTT	CASSPQEIGNSPLHF
once	TRBD2	16	TRBJ2-5	TRBV4-1	TGCGCCAGCAGCCAACAACAAGGACTAGTTGTCGAGACCCAGTACTTC	CASSQQQGLVVETQYF
.	.	14	TRBJ2-1	TRBV25-1	TGTGCCAGCACGGACGGGGACTCCTACAATGAGCAGTTCTTC	CASTDGDSYNEQFF
.	.	15	TRBJ1-3	TRBV18	TGTGCCAGCTGCCCGGCGGGTCTACCTGGAAACACCATATATTTT	CASCPAGLPGNTIYF
.	.	16	TRBJ2-1	TRBV7-9	TGTGCCAGCAGCTTAATTCGGGAGTCGGGTTTCCATGAGCAGTTCTTC	CASSLIRESGFHEQFF
.	TRBD2	16	TRBJ2-3	TRBV15	TGTGCCACCAGCAGAGATACTAGCGGGGGGGTAAATACGCAGTATTTT	CATSRDTSGGVNTQYF
.	.	14	TRBJ1-1	TRBV15	TGTGCCACCAGCAGTCAGTTAACTTGGGCTGAAGCTTTCTTT	CATSSQLTWAEAFF
.	.	15	TRBJ1-6	TRBV9	TGTGCCAGCAGCCCAGGGAGTAACTATAATTCACCCCTCCACTTT	CASSPGSNYNSPLHF
.	.	13	TRBJ1-6	TRBV6-6	TGTGCCAGCAGTCAGGGGCTTAATTCACCCCTCCACTTT	CASSQGLNSPLHF
.	.	15	TRBJ1-1	TRBV7-2	TGTGCCAGCAGCTTAGGTGCCGGGCTGAACACTGAAGCTTTCTTT	CASSLGAGLNTEAFF
.	.	16	TRBJ1-5	TRBV4-3	TGCGCCAGCAGCCAAGATTGGCGGGAAACGGCTCAGCCCCAGCATTTT	CASSQDWRETAQPQHF
once	.	11	TRBJ2-1	TRBV12-3/TRBV12-4	TGTGCCAGCAGTTCAGGGGGGAAGCAGTTCTTC	CASSSGGKQFF
.	TRBD1	13	TRBJ1-5	TRBV7-9	TGTGCCAGCCAAGTACAGGGGAATCAGCCCCAGCATTTT	CASQVQGNQPQHF
.	.	14	TRBJ1-5	TRBV2	TGTGCCAGCAGTCGGTCCGCGGGGGGAGACCCCCAGCATTTT	CASSRSAGGDPQHF